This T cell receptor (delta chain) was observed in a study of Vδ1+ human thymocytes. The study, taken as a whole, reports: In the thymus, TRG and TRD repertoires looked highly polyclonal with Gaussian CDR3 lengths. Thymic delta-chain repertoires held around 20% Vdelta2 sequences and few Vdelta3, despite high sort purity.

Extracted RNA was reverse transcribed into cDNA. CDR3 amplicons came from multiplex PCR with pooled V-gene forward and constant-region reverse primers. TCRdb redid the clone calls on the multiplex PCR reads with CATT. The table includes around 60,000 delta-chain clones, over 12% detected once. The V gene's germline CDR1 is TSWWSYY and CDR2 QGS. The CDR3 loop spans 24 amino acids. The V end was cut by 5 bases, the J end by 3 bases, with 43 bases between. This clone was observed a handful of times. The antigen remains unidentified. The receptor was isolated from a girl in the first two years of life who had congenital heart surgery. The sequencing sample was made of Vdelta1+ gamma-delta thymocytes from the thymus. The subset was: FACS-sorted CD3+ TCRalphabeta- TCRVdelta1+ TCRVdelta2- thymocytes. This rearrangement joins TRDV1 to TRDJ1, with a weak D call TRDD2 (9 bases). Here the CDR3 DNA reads TGTGCTCTTGGGATCGTGCTTATTCGACGGGCCTTCCTACTGGGGGTCCCGTACGCCGATAAACTCATCTTT. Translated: CALGIVLIRRAFLLGVPYADKLIF.